This TCR beta chain derives from a study of somatic mutations in cytotoxic T cells in rheumatoid arthritis. Across the whole study: Blood (approximately 30 ml EDTA) from each patient was taken right after diagnosis, before any treatment.

Produced via immunoSEQ multiplex PCR; TCRdb's table is partial and in-frame only. Here the sample spans under 25,000 clones, roughly 85% being singletons. About this clone itself: What it recognizes is unknown.

General study points: Age was associated with higher CD8+ clonality in rheumatoid arthritis patients, not in healthy controls.

Purity of the CD4+ and CD8+ cells, isolated by positive magnetic bead selection, was checked by flow cytometry. The germline V gene encodes CDR1 SGDLS and CDR2 YYNGEE. The CDR3 length is 17 residues. With 0 bases clipped from V and 3 bases from J, the junction kept 5 bases outside the gene matches. This chain connects TRBV9 to TRBJ2-3; 12 positions match TRBD2. Sequencing was performed on CD8+ T cells sorted from blood. The sequence came from a woman between 40 and 50 years old with rheumatoid arthritis. CDR3 amino acids: CASSVEASGGDTDTQYF. The DNA for the CDR3 is TGTGCCAGCAGCGTAGAGGCTAGCGGGGGGGATACAGATACGCAGTATTTT.